These 27 T cell receptor beta chains were sequenced from one sample in a study of control samples from healthy donors and cancer patients. Repertoires were generated with immunoSEQ multiplex PCR, while TCRdb's copy carries only in-frame clones and drops some. The sample consists of approximately 100,000 clones, roughly 82% of them appearing once. The specimen was blood. These receptors came from a man aged 55 to 70 in good health.

The V call is TRBV13, the J call TRBJ2-7; 11 nucleotides line up with TRBD1. The CDR3 has 15 amino acids. Unmatched junction bases numbered 10, after V lost 5 bases and J lost 7 bases. Germline CDR1 PRHDT, CDR2 FYEKMQ (reference sequence). In DNA form, the CDR3 reads TGTGCCAGCAGCCTCGGGACAGGGGGTGTGGGAGAGCAGTACTTC. Its translation: CASSLGTGGVGEQYF.

The DNA of the CDR3 is TGTGCCAGCAGCCAGGACAGGGCCCAGGCAGATACGCAGTATTTT. Its translation is CASSQDRAQADTQYF. V gene TRBV5-6 combines with J gene TRBJ2-3; TRBD1 matches at 8 bases. The CDR3 extends over 15 amino acids. CDR1 and CDR2 (germline): SGHDT, YYEEEE. V gave up 4 bases and J gave up 4 bases; unmatched junction bases: 8. Full variable domain (remainder filled in from reference TRBV5-6 and TRBJ2-3): DAGVTQSPTHLIKTRGQQVTLRCSPKSGHDTVSWYQQALGQGPQFIFQYYEEEERQRGNFPDRFSGHQFPNYSSELNVNALLLGDSALYLCASSQDRAQADTQYFGPGTRLTVL.

The rearrangement links TRBV3-1 (or the pseudogene TRBV3-2) to TRBJ2-7; D is unresolved. This CDR3 spans 11 amino acids. With 4 bases removed from V and 3 bases from J, the gap between germline ends came to 4 bases. Per germline, CDR1 LGHDT and CDR2 YNNKEL (reference sequence). The CDR3, as DNA: TGTGCCAGCAGCCTCTACTACGAGCAGTACTTC. Protein product: CASSLYYEQYF.

This CDR3 is CASSRAGTSGGPTYNEQFF. In DNA form, the CDR3 reads TGTGCCAGCAGTCGGGCCGGGACTAGCGGGGGGCCGACCTACAATGAGCAGTTCTTC. The V gene is TRBV2, the J gene TRBJ2-1; 15 positions match TRBD2. The J segment lost 2 bases and the V segment lost 5 bases, leaving 10 bases of the junction unmatched. The CDR3 is 19 amino acids. Germline loops: CDR1 SNHLY, CDR2 FYNNEI.

The chain has TRBV4-1 and TRBJ1-1, with unresolved D. V was pared by 0 bases and J by 0 bases, with 8 bases between. The CDR3 sequence is 15 residues long. Germline V gene sequence: CDR1 MGHRA, CDR2 YSYEKL. The CDR3 region is CASSQEPAMNTEAFF. CDR3 nucleotide sequence: TGCGCCAGCAGCCAAGAGCCAGCAATGAACACTGAAGCTTTCTTT.

This sequence joins TRBV9 and TRBJ2-2; D remains unclear. The germline gives CDR1 SGDLS, CDR2 YYNGEE. The CDR3 sequence is 13 residues long. The V end lost 0 bases, the J end lost 6 bases, and 6 bases lay between the germline ends. The CDR3 region has the DNA TGTGCCAGCAGCGTAGAATGGTCCGGGGAGCTGTTTTTT. Translation: CASSVEWSGELFF.

This chain uses TRBV3-1 (or the pseudogene TRBV3-2) with TRBJ2-1, with D hard to call. This CDR3 is built from 15 residues. Germline CDR1 is LGHDT and CDR2 is YNNKEL (reference sequence). V was trimmed by 4 bases and J by 0 bases, leaving 10 bases between them. This chain's CDR3 is CASSPLQSSYNEQFF. As DNA, the CDR3 is TGTGCCAGCAGCCCCCTGCAGAGCTCCTACAATGAGCAGTTCTTC.

The V gene is TRBV11-2, the J gene TRBJ2-7; the match to TRBD2 covers 8 bases. CDR1 SGHAT and CDR2 FQNNGV come from the germline V gene. The length of the CDR3 is 18 residues. J gave up 7 bases and V 6 bases, and 23 bases lay outside the gene matches. In nucleotides, the CDR3 is TGTGCCAGCAGGACCCCTCGCCGAAACCGGGAGGGTTTAAGGGAGCAGTACTTC. Translated, it gives CASRTPRRNREGLREQYF.

V usage is TRBV18 and J usage is TRBJ1-2; D unresolved. Germline loops: CDR1 KGHSH, CDR2 LQKENI. The CDR3 sequence is 14 residues long. V lost 1 base, J lost 2 bases, and 8 bases lay in between. DNA of the CDR3: TGTGCCAGCTCACCACGAGAGACGAACTATGGCTACACCTTC. This translates into CASSPRETNYGYTF.

The CDR3 bases are TGTGCCAGCAGTGAGGGTGGGGTATCTGAAAAACTGTTTTTT. The encoded protein is CASSEGGVSEKLFF. V usage is TRBV6-1 and J usage is TRBJ1-4; D call uncertain. Germline V lookup: CDR1 MNHNS, CDR2 SASEGT. Trimming stripped 3 bases from V and 7 bases from J, with 12 bases between. The CDR3 contains 14 residues.

This chain connects TRBV24-1 to TRBJ2-7; perhaps TRBD1 as D (6 bases). V was trimmed by 3 bases and J by 6 bases, leaving 17 bases between them. This CDR3 has 15 residues. Germline values: CDR1 KGHDR, CDR2 SFDVKD. CDR3 sequence reads: CATSDLLPRGLEQYF. The CDR3 bases are TGTGCCACCAGTGATCTCCTGCCCAGGGGCCTCGAGCAGTACTTC.

The J gene is TRBJ2-1, the V gene TRBV4-1, with TRBD2 matching over 7 bases. CDR1 MGHRA and CDR2 YSYEKL come from the germline V gene. This CDR3 spans 16 amino acids. V trimming: 4 bases; J trimming: 2 bases; junction bases outside the gene matches: 8. CDR3 region: CASSPEAGRTYNEQFF. The CDR3, as DNA: TGCGCCAGCAGCCCCGAAGCGGGGAGAACCTACAATGAGCAGTTCTTC.

The sample holds a few counts of this clone. The chain uses TRBV30 and TRBJ1-2; D unresolved. Looked up from germline, CDR1 is GTSNPN and CDR2 is SVGIG (reference sequence). V was shortened by 3 bases and J by 8 bases, with 13 bases between the two germline ends. The CDR3 length is 12 residues. The CDR3, as DNA: TGTGCCTGGAGGCAGGTAGCGGTAGGCTACACCTTC. Its translation is CAWRQVAVGYTF.

This clone was detected once. The CDR3 loop reads CASSLGLAGAEAFF. DNA of the CDR3: TGTGCCAGCAGCTTAGGTTTAGCTGGGGCTGAAGCTTTCTTT. This sequence joins TRBV7-2 and TRBJ1-1; D unclear. The CDR3 runs to 14 residues. Trimming removed 1 base from V and 6 bases from J, with 12 bases in between. Per germline, CDR1 SGHTA and CDR2 FQGNSA.

The chain is built from TRBV28 and TRBJ2-7; no definite D call. Trimming shortened V by 3 bases and J by 2 bases, and 17 bases separated the two germline ends. This CDR3 has 16 residues. Germline CDR1 reads MDHEN; CDR2 reads SYDVKM. CDR3 coding DNA: TGTGCCAGCAGTTTTTTTAAAGGCTTAACGACCTACGAGCAGTACTTC. Residues: CASSFFKGLTTYEQYF.

This clone was seen only once. The chain employs TRBV7-9 and TRBJ2-7; 10 nucleotides align to TRBD1. The trim removed 3 bases at V and 1 base at J, leaving 15 bases unmatched. Germline lookup yields CDR1 SEHNR and CDR2 FQNEAQ (reference sequence). CDR3 size: 19 residues. The CDR3: CASSFGGWDRGRESYEQYF. In nucleotides, the CDR3 is TGTGCCAGCAGCTTTGGGGGGTGGGACAGGGGCCGGGAGTCCTACGAGCAGTACTTC.

The V call is TRBV5-6, the J call TRBJ2-2; perhaps TRBD1 as D (5 bases). Germline V gene data show CDR1 as SGHDT and CDR2 as YYEEEE. V lost 0 bases and J 0 bases, leaving 9 bases between the germline ends. This CDR3 region has 16 residues. CDR3 sequence: CASSLDRQTNTGELFF. The CDR3 nucleotides read TGTGCCAGCAGCTTGGACCGACAGACGAACACCGGGGAGCTGTTTTTT.

This clone showed up just a few times. The gene calls are TRBV5-1 and TRBJ2-1; possible D gene TRBD2, 5 bases. Germline V lookup: CDR1 SGHRS, CDR2 YFSETQ. The CDR3 extends over 14 amino acids. The V gene lost 2 bases and the J gene lost 2 bases, with 8 bases spanning the gap. The CDR3 coding sequence is TGCGCCAGCAGCTTCGGGGATCCCTACAATGAGCAGTTCTTC. As protein: CASSFGDPYNEQFF.

The chain employs TRBV5-1 and TRBJ1-1; D is uncertain. Germline values: CDR1 SGHRS, CDR2 YFSETQ. V shed 0 bases and J shed 4 bases, with 16 bases lying between them. This CDR3 is 16 amino acids long. Here the CDR3 DNA reads TGCGCCAGCAGCTTGGAGGCAGAGGTTATGGGCACTGAAGCTTTCTTT. It translates to CASSLEAEVMGTEAFF.

The V and J genes are TRBV7-2 and TRBJ2-1, with 9 bases that match TRBD2. Trimming cost V 1 base and J 8 bases; bases outside gene matches: 12. The CDR3 runs 17 residues. Germline V gene sequence: CDR1 SGHTA, CDR2 FQGNSA. This CDR3 reads CASSLVAGDPHAYEQFF. In DNA, the CDR3 is TGTGCCAGCAGCTTAGTAGCGGGAGACCCCCATGCCTATGAGCAGTTCTTC. Using reference TRBV7-2 and TRBJ2-1 for the parts outside the CDR3, the full variable domain is GAGVSQSPSNKVTEKGKDVELRCDPISGHTALYWYRQSLGQGLEFLIYFQGNSAPDKSGLPSDRFSAERTGGSVSTLTIQRTQQEDSAVYLCASSLVAGDPHAYEQFFGPGTRLTVL.

CDR3 DNA sequence: TGTGCCACCAGTGACCGGACAGGGGGTGACTCAGATACGCAGTATTTT. Its protein is CATSDRTGGDSDTQYF. V and J are TRBV24-1 and TRBJ2-3, with 10 bases fitting TRBD1. The J segment lost 4 bases and the V segment lost 4 bases, leaving 7 bases of the junction unmatched. The CDR3 runs to 16 residues. Germline CDR1 and CDR2: KGHDR and SFDVKD.

The chain uses TRBV2 and TRBJ1-5; D might be TRBD1 (5 bases). This CDR3 comprises 13 residues. Trimming left V 5 bases short and J 4 bases short, with 9 bases between. Germline-derived CDR1 and CDR2 are SNHLY and FYNNEI. For the CDR3, the DNA is TGTGCCAGCAGTCGGTCAGGGAATCAGCCCCAGCATTTT. It yields the protein CASSRSGNQPQHF.

J is TRBJ2-1 and V is TRBV11-2; possible D gene TRBD1, 6 bases. Per germline, CDR1 SGHAT and CDR2 FQNNGV. Deletions cut 0 bases from V and 2 bases from J, with 8 bases between. The CDR3 spans 15 residues. The CDR3 sequence: CASSLEGTPYNEQFF. The CDR3 nucleotides read TGTGCCAGCAGCTTAGAGGGGACACCCTACAATGAGCAGTTCTTC.

The chain uses TRBV24-1 and TRBJ2-2, with D hard to call. V lost 7 bases and J lost 1, with 3 bases in between. This CDR3 contains 12 residues. Germline V gene lookup returns CDR1 KGHDR and CDR2 SFDVKD. For the CDR3, the DNA is TGTGCCACCAGACAGAACACCGGGGAGCTGTTTTTT. Protein: CATRQNTGELFF.

This clone was counted a single time. The V gene is TRBV2, the J gene TRBJ2-2, with D maybe TRBD1 (5 bases). V was cut by 4 bases and J by 3 bases, with 12 bases left in between. Germline loops: CDR1 SNHLY, CDR2 FYNNEI. The length of the CDR3 is 15 residues. The DNA for the CDR3 is TGTGCCAGCAGTGCCCAGGGAATCGACACCGGGGAGCTGTTTTTT. Encoded protein: CASSAQGIDTGELFF.

This chain joins TRBV3-1 (or the pseudogene TRBV3-2) and TRBJ1-2, with D possibly matching TRBD1 (5 bases). Germline CDR1 and CDR2: LGHDT and YNNKEL (reference sequence). V shed 3 bases and J shed 8 bases, with 10 bases lying between them. The CDR3 loop spans 12 amino acids. The CDR3 nucleotides read TGTGCCAGCAGCCAGGGACTCGGAGGCTACACCTTC. Translation gives CASSQGLGGYTF.

CDR3 in DNA: TGTGCCAGCAGCAGCGCTGGGGGACCCCAGCATTTT. This codes for CASSSAGGPQHF. This chain connects TRBV3-1 (or the pseudogene TRBV3-2) to TRBJ1-5; D might be TRBD1 (5 bases). The CDR3 totals 12 residues. Germline V gene sequence: CDR1 LGHDT, CDR2 YNNKEL (reference sequence). The V end lost 5 bases, the J end lost 10 bases, and 12 bases lay between the germline ends.